A selection of T cell receptor beta chains follows, all from one sample in a study of response to subunit inactivated influenza vaccine. TCRdb re-called the RT-PCR reads with MiXCR, one entry per CDR3 protein. Among around 540,000 distinct CDR3 sequences listed, 10% to 15% were seen once. The sample in question was PBMCs from blood, obtained on the day of vaccination. Every receptor here comes from a man in his fifties or sixties who received an inactivated influenza vaccine. Each CDR3 is given with its conserved first and last residue. D genes are given only for firm matches. The size of a clone is reported for some rows only, either as once, few or many, or as a class for expanded clones.

cdr3_nt cdr3_aa d_call j_call clone_size v_call
TGTGCCAGCAGCGCAAGCCTCGAAAAACTGTTTTTT CASSASLEKLFF - TRBJ1-4 - TRBV7-9
TGTGCCAGCAGCATACAGGGGGATGGCTACACCTTC CASSIQGDGYTF TRBD1 TRBJ1-2 - TRBV12-3/TRBV12-4
TGCGCCAGCAGCTTGGCCAGGAAGGAAGAGACCCAGTACTTC CASSLARKEETQYF - TRBJ2-5 few TRBV5-1
TGCGCCAGCAGCTTGAGTCTCTCAACTAATGAAAAACTGTTTTTT CASSLSLSTNEKLFF - TRBJ1-4 many TRBV5-1
TGTGCCAGCAGTTTAGGTCCCAACGGAGACGCAGATACGCAGTATTTT CASSLGPNGDADTQYF - TRBJ2-3 - TRBV12-3/TRBV12-4
TGTGCCAGCAGCTTCGGCCCCCCGGCATCCTACGAGCAGTACTTC CASSFGPPASYEQYF - TRBJ2-7 few TRBV7-9
TGCGCCAGCAGCCCGCATCCGGGACTAGCGGCCACCGGGGAGCTGTTTTTT CASSPHPGLAATGELFF TRBD2 TRBJ2-2 - TRBV5-1
TGTGCCAGCTCACCCCAGATAGAAGCAGGGGTCCTCTATGGCTACACCTTC CASSPQIEAGVLYGYTF - TRBJ1-2 few TRBV18
TGTGCCATCAGGGGGACTGGCCCCACCGGCACAGATACGCAGTATTTT CAIRGTGPTGTDTQYF - TRBJ2-3 - TRBV10-3
TGTGCCAGCAAACATTCGGGGACTAGCAATGAGCAGTTCTTC CASKHSGTSNEQFF TRBD2 TRBJ2-1 few TRBV6-2/TRBV6-3
TGTGCCAGCAGCCAAGGCGCTCTCTATGGCTACACCTTC CASSQGALYGYTF - TRBJ1-2 few TRBV3-1
TGTGCCAGCAGCACACATCCCACTGGGGCAACCCACGAGCAGTACTTC CASSTHPTGATHEQYF - TRBJ2-7 - TRBV21-1
TGTGCCATCAGTGAGATACTAGCGGGAACCACAGATACGCAGTATTTT CAISEILAGTTDTQYF TRBD2 TRBJ2-3 many TRBV10-3
TGCGCCACCGGACACTTCTCCTACAATGAGCAGTTCTTC CATGHFSYNEQFF - TRBJ2-1 - TRBV10-2
TGCGCCAGCAGCTTGGGGACAGGTTCCTTCTATGGCTACACCTTC CASSLGTGSFYGYTF TRBD1 TRBJ1-2 - TRBV5-1
TGTGCCAGCAGTAGACAGGGGGGCACCTACGAGCAGTACTTC CASSRQGGTYEQYF TRBD1 TRBJ2-7 - TRBV6-1
TGCAGCGTTCCTAAGGGAGAGACCCAGTACTTC CSVPKGETQYF - TRBJ2-5 many TRBV29-1
TGCGCCAGCAGCTATGACGGGGACTATGGCTACACCTTC CASSYDGDYGYTF - TRBJ1-2 many TRBV5-1
TGTGCCAGCAGCGCAGGACTGCTACCGAGGACTGAGCAGTTCTTC CASSAGLLPRTEQFF - TRBJ2-1 - TRBV7-2
TGTGCCGCGCGGGAGACAGGTTCAACCTACGAGCAGTACTTC CAARETGSTYEQYF - TRBJ2-7 - TRBV10-3
TGTGCCAGCAGAGCTGGTCGGGACACTGAAGCTTTCTTT CASRAGRDTEAFF - TRBJ1-1 many TRBV6-4
TGTGCCAGCAGTTACTCGCAGGATGGCAAAAACATTCAGTACTTC CASSYSQDGKNIQYF - TRBJ2-4 many TRBV6-2/TRBV6-3
TGTGCCAGCAGCTTGACAGGGACCCATCAGCCCCAGCATTTT CASSLTGTHQPQHF - TRBJ1-5 - TRBV5-8
TGCAGCGCACAAACGGGCACTAATGAAAAACTGTTTTTT CSAQTGTNEKLFF - TRBJ1-4 few TRBV29-1
TGTGCCACCAGCATTAGAAGGGGAGAGTCGGGCAATGAGCAGTTCTTC CATSIRRGESGNEQFF - TRBJ2-1 many TRBV15
TGCAGTGCTCCGGGACAGGGGCGTACTGAAGCTTTCTTT CSAPGQGRTEAFF TRBD1 TRBJ1-1 many TRBV20-1
TGTGCCAGCAGCCCCGTTGGACCAGATACGCAGTATTTT CASSPVGPDTQYF - TRBJ2-3 - TRBV7-9
TGTGCCAGCAGCTCACGGGAGGGCCTGAGGAATACGCAGTATTTT CASSSREGLRNTQYF TRBD2 TRBJ2-3 - TRBV11-3
TGTGCCAGCAGCCCCGGGTGGGGGCAAAGGGACTACGAGCAGTACTTC CASSPGWGQRDYEQYF - TRBJ2-7 - TRBV6-2/TRBV6-3
TGCAGCGTTGAACTCTACAATGAGCAGTTCTTC CSVELYNEQFF - TRBJ2-1 - TRBV29-1
TGCGCCAGCAGCCACCCGGGGGGACACACCGGGGAGCTGTTTTTT CASSHPGGHTGELFF TRBD2 TRBJ2-2 - TRBV4-3
TGTGCCAGCAGATTAGGGGGCCCCGGAGCCGGGGAGCTGTTTTTT CASRLGGPGAGELFF TRBD1 TRBJ2-2 many TRBV7-3
TGCAGCGTTGACCGGACTAGCGGGTCTAAGCAGTTCTTC CSVDRTSGSKQFF TRBD2 TRBJ2-1 many TRBV29-1
TGTGCCAGCAAATCTCTAGCGGGGGGTAACAATGAGCAGTTCTTC CASKSLAGGNNEQFF TRBD2 TRBJ2-1 - TRBV12-3/TRBV12-4
TGTGCCAGCAGACTGGACAGGGCGAGCACAGATACGCAGTATTTT CASRLDRASTDTQYF TRBD1 TRBJ2-3 few TRBV6-1
TGTGCCACCTCCGCTGGCAGGGTCTATGAGCAGTTCTTC CATSAGRVYEQFF - TRBJ2-1 few TRBV15
TGTGCCAGCAGTTTTTTCACGGCAAACCCCTATGGCTACACCTTC CASSFFTANPYGYTF - TRBJ1-2 few TRBV28
TGTGCCAGCCGAGATTCAGTGGGGACAGGGGCCTACGAGCAGTACTTC CASRDSVGTGAYEQYF TRBD1 TRBJ2-7 - TRBV6-1
TGTGCCAGCAGCCTAGGACTAGCGGGAAGTGTAAATAACATTCAGTACTTC CASSLGLAGSVNNIQYF TRBD2 TRBJ2-4 few TRBV11-1
TGCGCCAGCAGCCAAGATCAGGTAGGACAGGGCTACGAGCAGTACTTC CASSQDQVGQGYEQYF TRBD1 TRBJ2-7 - TRBV4-1
TGTGCCAGCAGCGCGGGACTAGCGGGAGTTTACAATGAGCAGTTCTTC CASSAGLAGVYNEQFF TRBD2 TRBJ2-1 few TRBV5-6
TGTGCCAGCAGTCCTGACATGGCCGGGGAGCTGTTTTTT CASSPDMAGELFF - TRBJ2-2 - TRBV5-6
TGTGCCAGCAGTGAGTACCTGGGACTAGCGACCAACAATGAGCAGTTCTTC CASSEYLGLATNNEQFF TRBD2 TRBJ2-1 few TRBV6-1
TGTGCCAGCAGTGAATGGGACGGTACTCGACCCCAGCATTTT CASSEWDGTRPQHF - TRBJ1-5 - TRBV2
TGCGCCAGCAGCGTTGGCGTGGGTGGGGAAGGGCCCCAGCATTTT CASSVGVGGEGPQHF - TRBJ1-5 - TRBV5-1
TGCAGCGTGCTGACAGGGTTCCAAGAGACCCAGTACTTC CSVLTGFQETQYF TRBD1 TRBJ2-5 many TRBV29-1